The 9 T cell receptor beta chains in this list originate from one sample, sequenced in a study of T cell repertoires in cytomegalovirus infection. TCRdb reprocessed the reads with MiXCR, giving one entry per CDR3 protein. The table includes nearly 450,000 distinct CDR3 sequences, approximately 33% detected once. Sequences were obtained from PBMCs. The receptors were sampled from a human donor in good health (CMV status not recorded). Some clones in this sample may be carry-over from other donors' samples.

There are many counts of this clonotype. J is TRBJ2-7 and V is TRBV7-9; D gene ambiguous. The CDR3 totals 13 residues. Germline V CDR1 and CDR2: SEHNR, FQNEAQ (reference sequence). Trimming took off 5 bases at V and 2 bases at J, with 10 bases between the two ends. The CDR3 sequence: CASSTGSTYEQYF. The CDR3 nucleotides read TGTGCCAGCAGCACCGGATCGACCTACGAGCAGTACTTC.

The rearrangement uses TRBV20-1 and TRBJ2-7; no reliable D call. The CDR3 is 14 residues long. CDR1 is DFQATT, CDR2 SNEGSKA, per germline (reference sequence). V was clipped by 0 bases and J by 3 bases, with 12 bases between them. This CDR3 reads CSAREPLGNYEQYF. The CDR3 DNA is TGCAGTGCTAGAGAACCGTTGGGGAACTACGAGCAGTACTTC.

This chain's CDR3 is CASSQSKNQPQHF. CDR3 bases: TGTGCCAGCAGCCAATCCAAAAATCAGCCCCAGCATTTT. The chain recombines TRBV4-2 with TRBJ1-5; D is uncertain. CDR1 LGHNA and CDR2 YNFKEQ come from the germline V gene. Deletions cut 2 bases from V and 4 bases from J, with 6 bases between. The CDR3 length is 13 residues.

CDR3 protein: CASSFSSGAGKNTGELFF. The DNA of the CDR3 is TGCGCCAGCAGCTTTTCCTCCGGGGCGGGAAAGAACACCGGGGAGCTGTTTTTT. The chain links TRBV5-1 to TRBJ2-2, with D tentatively TRBD2 (6 bases). Germline V gives CDR1 SGHRS, CDR2 YFSETQ. The CDR3 length is 18 residues. V was cut by 2 bases and J by 1 base, with 18 bases left in between.

Note on this clonotype: This may arise from a read error, as a much more abundant clone is one base away. No conserved phenylalanine or tryptophan ends this CDR3, so it is likely a read error. The rearrangement links TRBV5-4 to TRBJ2-3; 12 bases are a match to TRBD2. Germline-derived CDR1 and CDR2 are SGHNT and YYREEE (reference sequence). This CDR3 is built from 17 residues. With 1 base clipped from V and 4 bases from J, the junction kept 7 bases outside the gene matches. CDR3 loop: CASSLTPSGGAPDTQYL. Here the CDR3 DNA reads TGTGCCAGCAGCTTGACTCCTAGCGGGGGGGCGCCAGATACGCAGTATCTT.

In its sample, this clonotype was seen a few times. This chain joins TRBV4-1 and TRBJ2-1; TRBD2 matches at 10 bases. This CDR3 contains 19 residues. Germline trimming cut 3 bases from V and 2 bases from J; bases unmatched to any gene: 13. The germline V gene encodes CDR1 MGHRA and CDR2 YSYEKL. CDR3 sequence reads: CASSQKAAVAGGPYNEQFF. The DNA of the CDR3 is TGCGCCAGCAGCCAGAAGGCGGCGGTAGCGGGGGGACCCTACAATGAGCAGTTCTTC.

There are a few counts of this clonotype. The genes are TRBV12-3 or TRBV12-4 and TRBJ1-1, with 8 bases that match TRBD1. V lost 5 bases and J lost 4; bases outside the gene matches: 15. This CDR3 is built from 17 residues. The CDR3 region has the DNA TGTGCCAGCAGTAAACGGGACAGGCTGACTGAGGTCACTGAAGCTTTCTTT. This translates into CASSKRDRLTEVTEAFF.

The table lists this clonotype with many counts. This chain links TRBV12-3 or TRBV12-4 with TRBJ1-3; perhaps TRBD1 as D (5 bases). V was trimmed by 5 bases and J by 0 bases, leaving 17 bases between them. The CDR3 is made up of 17 amino acids. CDR3 loop: CASSQREAGLSGNTIYF. The DNA for the CDR3 is TGTGCCAGCAGTCAAAGGGAGGCAGGGCTCTCTGGAAACACCATATATTTT.

In its sample, this clonotype was seen a few times. The chain links TRBV7-8 to TRBJ1-4; D ambiguous. Trimming removed 2 bases at V and 6 bases at J, with 10 bases between. Per the germline V gene, CDR1 is SGHVS and CDR2 is FQNEAQ. CDR3 length: 14 amino acids. CDR3 loop: CASSLRQDDEKLFF. DNA of the CDR3: TGTGCCAGCAGCTTAAGGCAGGACGATGAAAAACTGTTTTTT. The full variable domain, in which reference TRBV7-8 and TRBJ1-4 provide the parts outside the CDR3, is GAGVSQSPRYKVAKRGQDVALRCDPISGHVSLFWYQQALGQGPEFLTYFQNEAQLDKSGLPSDRFFAERPEGSVSTLKIQRTQQEDSAVYLCASSLRQDDEKLFFGSGTQLSVL.